This entry is about one T cell receptor beta chain. Measured with immunoSEQ multiplex PCR; TCRdb has only the in-frame clones, and not every one. The sample carries about 960,000 clones, approximately 76% recorded once. V was pared by 2 bases and J by 7 bases, with 9 bases between. Germline lookup yields CDR1 MNHEY and CDR2 SMNVEV (reference sequence). The CDR3 length is 14 residues. The entry originates in a study of shared clonotypes between healthy human individuals. The sequence came from a man between 18 and 35 years old in good health. The chain recombines TRBV27 with TRBJ1-6; D gene ambiguous. Material for sequencing was memory CD4+ T cells sorted from blood. Stated subset: CD45RA-negative fraction. The CDR3 here is CASSLERLNSPLHF. The CDR3 coding sequence is TGTGCCAGCAGTTTAGAACGGCTAAATTCACCCCTCCACTTT.